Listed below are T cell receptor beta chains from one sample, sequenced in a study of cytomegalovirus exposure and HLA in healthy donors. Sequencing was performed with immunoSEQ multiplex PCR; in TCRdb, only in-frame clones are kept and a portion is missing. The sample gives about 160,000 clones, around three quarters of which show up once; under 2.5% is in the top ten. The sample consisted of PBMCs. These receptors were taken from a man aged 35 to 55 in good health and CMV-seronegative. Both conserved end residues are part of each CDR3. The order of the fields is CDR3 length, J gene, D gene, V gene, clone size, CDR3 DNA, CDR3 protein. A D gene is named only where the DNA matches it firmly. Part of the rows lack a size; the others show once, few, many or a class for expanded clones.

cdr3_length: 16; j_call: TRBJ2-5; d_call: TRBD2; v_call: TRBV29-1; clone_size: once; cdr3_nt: TGCAGCGTTGAAGTTTTGTCCGGGACTAGCATCGGGACCCAGTACTTC; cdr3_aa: CSVEVLSGTSIGTQYF
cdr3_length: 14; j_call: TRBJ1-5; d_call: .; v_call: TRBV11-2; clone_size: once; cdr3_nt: TGTGCCAGCAGCCCTGAGGGCGGCAATCAGCCCCAGCATTTT; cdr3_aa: CASSPEGGNQPQHF
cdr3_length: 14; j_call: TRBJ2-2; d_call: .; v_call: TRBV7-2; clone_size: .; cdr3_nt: TGTGCCAGCAGCCCGGGACTCACCACCGGGGAGCTGTTTTTT; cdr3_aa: CASSPGLTTGELFF
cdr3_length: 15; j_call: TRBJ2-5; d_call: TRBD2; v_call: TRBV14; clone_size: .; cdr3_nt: TGTGCCAGCAGCCAAGAAGCGGGACCGGCGGAGACCCAGTACTTC; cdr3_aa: CASSQEAGPAETQYF
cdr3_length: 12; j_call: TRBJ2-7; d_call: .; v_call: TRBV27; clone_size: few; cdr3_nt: TGTGCCAGCAGTCACCAGGGGAGCGAGCAGTACTTC; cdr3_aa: CASSHQGSEQYF
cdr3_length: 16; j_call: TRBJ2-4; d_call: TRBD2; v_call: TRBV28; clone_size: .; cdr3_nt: TGTGCCAGCAGCGCAGCGGGAGGGCTAGCCAAAAACATTCAGTACTTC; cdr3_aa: CASSAAGGLAKNIQYF
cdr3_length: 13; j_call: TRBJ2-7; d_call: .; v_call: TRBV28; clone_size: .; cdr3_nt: TGTGCCAGCAGCTTCCTCGCCCCCGCCGGGCAGTACTTC; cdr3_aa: CASSFLAPAGQYF
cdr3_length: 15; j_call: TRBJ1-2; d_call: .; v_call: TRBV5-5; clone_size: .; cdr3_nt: TGTGCCAGCAGCTTGGCCGCGGGGGCAGACTATGGCTACACCTTC; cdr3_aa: CASSLAAGADYGYTF
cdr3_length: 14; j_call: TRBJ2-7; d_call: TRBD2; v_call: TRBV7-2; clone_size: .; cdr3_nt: TGTGCCAGCAGCGTAGCGGGAGGCTCCTACGAGCAGTACTTC; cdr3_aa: CASSVAGGSYEQYF
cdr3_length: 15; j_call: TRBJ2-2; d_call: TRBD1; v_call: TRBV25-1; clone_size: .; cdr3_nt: TGTGCCAGCAGTGACATTAGGACAGGCACCGGGGAGCTGTTTTTT; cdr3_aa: CASSDIRTGTGELFF